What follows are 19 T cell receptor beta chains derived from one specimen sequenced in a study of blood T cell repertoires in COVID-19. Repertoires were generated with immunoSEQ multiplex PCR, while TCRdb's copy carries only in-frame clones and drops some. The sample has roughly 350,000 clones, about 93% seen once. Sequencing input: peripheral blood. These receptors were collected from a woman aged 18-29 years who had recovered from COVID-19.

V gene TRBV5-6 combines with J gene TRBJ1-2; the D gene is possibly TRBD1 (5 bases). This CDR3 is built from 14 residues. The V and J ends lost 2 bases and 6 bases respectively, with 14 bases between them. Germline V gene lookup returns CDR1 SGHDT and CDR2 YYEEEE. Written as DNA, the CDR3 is TGTGCCAGCAGCTTCCCCCAGGGTTCGCATGGCTACACCTTC. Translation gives CASSFPQGSHGYTF. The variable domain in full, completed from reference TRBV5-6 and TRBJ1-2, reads DAGVTQSPTHLIKTRGQQVTLRCSPKSGHDTVSWYQQALGQGPQFIFQYYEEEERQRGNFPDRFSGHQFPNYSSELNVNALLLGDSALYLCASSFPQGSHGYTFGSGTRLTVV.

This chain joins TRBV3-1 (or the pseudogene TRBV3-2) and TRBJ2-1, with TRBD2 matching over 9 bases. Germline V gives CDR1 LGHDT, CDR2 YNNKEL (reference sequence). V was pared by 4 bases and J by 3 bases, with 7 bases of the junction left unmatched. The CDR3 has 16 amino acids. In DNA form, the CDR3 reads TGTGCCAGCAGCCCTGAAGCGGGAGGCCTCTACAATGAGCAGTTCTTC. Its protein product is CASSPEAGGLYNEQFF.

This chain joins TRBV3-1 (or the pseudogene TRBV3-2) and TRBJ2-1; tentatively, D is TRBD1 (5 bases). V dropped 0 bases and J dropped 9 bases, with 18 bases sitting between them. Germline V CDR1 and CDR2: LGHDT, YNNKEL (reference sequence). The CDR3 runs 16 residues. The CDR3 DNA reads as TGTGCCAGCAGCCAAGAGCACGGAATAGGGGTCAGTGAGCAGTTCTTC. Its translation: CASSQEHGIGVSEQFF.

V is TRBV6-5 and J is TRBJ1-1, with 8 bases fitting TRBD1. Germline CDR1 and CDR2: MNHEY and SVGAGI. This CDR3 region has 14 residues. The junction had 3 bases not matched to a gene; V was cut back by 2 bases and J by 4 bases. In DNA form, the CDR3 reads TGTGCCAGCAGTTACCGGCAGGGGGCCACTGAAGCTTTCTTT. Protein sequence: CASSYRQGATEAFF.

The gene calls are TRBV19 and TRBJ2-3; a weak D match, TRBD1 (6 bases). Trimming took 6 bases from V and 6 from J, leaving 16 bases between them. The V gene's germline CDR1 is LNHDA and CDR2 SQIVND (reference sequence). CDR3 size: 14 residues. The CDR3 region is CASRPTGQGDTQYF. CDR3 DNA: TGTGCCAGTAGGCCCACGGGGCAGGGGGATACGCAGTATTTT.

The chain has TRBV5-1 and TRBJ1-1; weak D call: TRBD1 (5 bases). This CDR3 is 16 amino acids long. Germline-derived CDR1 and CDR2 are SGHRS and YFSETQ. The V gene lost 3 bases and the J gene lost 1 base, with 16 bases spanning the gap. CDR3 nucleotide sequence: TGCGCCAGCAGCTCGAAGGACGGGGGAGAGAACACTGAAGCTTTCTTT. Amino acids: CASSSKDGGENTEAFF.

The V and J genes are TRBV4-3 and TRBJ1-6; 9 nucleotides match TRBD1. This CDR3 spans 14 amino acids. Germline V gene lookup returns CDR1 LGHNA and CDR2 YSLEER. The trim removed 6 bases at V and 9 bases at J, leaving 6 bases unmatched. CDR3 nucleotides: TGCGCCAGCAGTCTACCGGGACAGGGTTCACCCCTCCACTTT. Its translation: CASSLPGQGSPLHF.

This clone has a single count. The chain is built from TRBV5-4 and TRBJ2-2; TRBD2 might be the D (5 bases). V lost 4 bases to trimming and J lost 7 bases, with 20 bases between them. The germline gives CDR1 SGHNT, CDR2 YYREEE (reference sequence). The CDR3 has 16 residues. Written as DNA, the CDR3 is TGTGCCAGCAGCCAAGATCCGGGAACGACGGACGGGGAGCTGTTTTTT. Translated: CASSQDPGTTDGELFF.

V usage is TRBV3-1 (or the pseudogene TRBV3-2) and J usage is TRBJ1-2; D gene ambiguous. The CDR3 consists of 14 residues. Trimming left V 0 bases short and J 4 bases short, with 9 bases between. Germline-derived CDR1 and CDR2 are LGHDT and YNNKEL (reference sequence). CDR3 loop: CASSQDRASYGYTF. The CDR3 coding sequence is TGTGCCAGCAGCCAAGATCGAGCTAGCTATGGCTACACCTTC.

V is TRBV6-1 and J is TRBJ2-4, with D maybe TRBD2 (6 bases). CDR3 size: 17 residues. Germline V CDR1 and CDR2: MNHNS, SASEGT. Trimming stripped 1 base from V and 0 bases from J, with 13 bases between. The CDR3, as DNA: TGTGCCAGCAGTGAAGTGATGCGGGGCCTAGCCAAAAACATTCAGTACTTC. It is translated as CASSEVMRGLAKNIQYF.

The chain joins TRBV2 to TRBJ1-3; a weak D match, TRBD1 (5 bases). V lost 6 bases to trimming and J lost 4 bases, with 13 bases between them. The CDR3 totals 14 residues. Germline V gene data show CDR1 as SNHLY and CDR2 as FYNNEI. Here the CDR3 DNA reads TGTGCCAGCAGCAACCGGGACTCCGGAAACACCATATATTTT. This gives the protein CASSNRDSGNTIYF.

CDR3 in DNA: TGTGCCAGCCTCCCGGGACTACAAACAGATACGCAGTATTTT. Protein sequence: CASLPGLQTDTQYF. This chain joins TRBV2 and TRBJ2-3; 7 bases align to TRBD2. The CDR3 is 14 amino acids. CDR1 is SNHLY, CDR2 FYNNEI, per germline. After removal of 8 bases from V and 3 bases from J, the junction contained 8 bases not matched to a gene.

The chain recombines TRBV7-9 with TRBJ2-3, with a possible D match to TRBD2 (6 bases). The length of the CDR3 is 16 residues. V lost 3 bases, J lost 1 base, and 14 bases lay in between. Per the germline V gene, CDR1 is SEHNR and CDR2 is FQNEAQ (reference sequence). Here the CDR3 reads CASSFPGRLGTDTQYF. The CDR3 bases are TGTGCCAGCAGCTTTCCCGGACGACTAGGCACAGATACGCAGTATTTT.

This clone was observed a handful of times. In DNA, the CDR3 is TGTGCCAGCAGCAGCCACCCAAATTCACCCCTCCACTTT. The encoded protein is CASSSHPNSPLHF. The V call is TRBV9, the J call TRBJ1-6; D not certain. Germline CDR1 is SGDLS and CDR2 is YYNGEE. V gave up 4 bases and J gave up 7 bases, with 9 bases separating them. There are 13 residues in the CDR3. Based on the CDR3 plus reference TRBV9 and TRBJ1-6, the full variable domain is DSGVTQTPKHLITATGQRVTLRCSPRSGDLSVYWYQQSLDQGLQFLIQYYNGEERAKGNILERFSAQQFPDLHSELNLSSLELGDSALYFCASSSHPNSPLHFGNGTRLTVT.

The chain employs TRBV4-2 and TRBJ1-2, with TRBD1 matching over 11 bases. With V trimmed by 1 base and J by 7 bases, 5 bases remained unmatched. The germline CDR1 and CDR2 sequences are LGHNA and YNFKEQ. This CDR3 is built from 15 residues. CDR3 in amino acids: CASSQAGQGAFGYTF. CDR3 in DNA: TGTGCCAGCAGCCAAGCCGGACAGGGGGCTTTTGGCTACACCTTC.

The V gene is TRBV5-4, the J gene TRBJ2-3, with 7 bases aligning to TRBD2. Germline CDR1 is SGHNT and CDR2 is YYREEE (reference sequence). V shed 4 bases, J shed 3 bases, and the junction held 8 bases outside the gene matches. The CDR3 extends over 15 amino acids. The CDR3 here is CASSRGGGSTDTQYF. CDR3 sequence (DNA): TGTGCCAGCAGCCGCGGGGGTGGGAGTACAGATACGCAGTATTTT.

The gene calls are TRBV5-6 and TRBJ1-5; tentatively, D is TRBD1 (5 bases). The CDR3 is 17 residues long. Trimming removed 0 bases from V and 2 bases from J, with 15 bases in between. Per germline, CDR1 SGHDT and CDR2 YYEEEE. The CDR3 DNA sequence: TGTGCCAGCAGCTTGGTGACAGCTGGCAAGGGCAATCAGCCCCAGCATTTT. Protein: CASSLVTAGKGNQPQHF.

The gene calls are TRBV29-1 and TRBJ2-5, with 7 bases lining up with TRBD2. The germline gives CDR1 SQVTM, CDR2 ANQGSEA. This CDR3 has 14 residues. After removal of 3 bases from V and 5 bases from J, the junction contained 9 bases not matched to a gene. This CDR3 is CSVEDTGRWETQYF. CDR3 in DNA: TGCAGCGTTGAGGACACCGGGAGGTGGGAGACCCAGTACTTC.

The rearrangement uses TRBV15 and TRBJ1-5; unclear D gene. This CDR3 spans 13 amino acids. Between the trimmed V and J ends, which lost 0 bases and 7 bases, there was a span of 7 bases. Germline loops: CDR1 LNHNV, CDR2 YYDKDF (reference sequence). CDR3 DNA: TGTGCCACCAGCAGAGAACCCCAGCAGCCCCAGCATTTT. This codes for CATSREPQQPQHF. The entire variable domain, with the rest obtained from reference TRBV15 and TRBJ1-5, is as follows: DAMVIQNPRYQVTQFGKPVTLSCSQTLNHNVMYWYQQKSSQAPKLLFHYYDKDFNNEADTPDNFQSRRPNTSFCFLDIRSPGLGDTAMYLCATSREPQQPQHFGDGTRLSIL.